Listed below are T cell receptor beta chains from one sample, sequenced in a study of memory CD4+ T cells and cytomegalovirus serostatus. Assay: immunoSEQ multiplex PCR; the TCRdb copy retains only in-frame clones and omits some. The sample yields some 46,000 clones, around 74% seen once. Sequenced input: memory CD4+ T cells from blood. The receptor set was obtained from an adult in good health and CMV-seronegative. The CDR3 runs from the conserved cysteine through the conserved F or W. The D gene is left open where the match is weak. Clone sizes are given selectively: once, few, many, or a class where the clone is expanded.

TRBV7-8	TRBJ2-2	TRBD2	.	TGTGCCAGCAGCCCTTCCACGGGGGGTCCCACCGGGGAGCTGTTTTTT	CASSPSTGGPTGELFF
TRBV2	TRBJ2-3	.	.	TGTGCCAGCAGTCCAGGGGTACTTTACACAGATACGCAGTATTTT	CASSPGVLYTDTQYF
TRBV18	TRBJ2-7	.	.	TGTGCCAGCTCCACTTTAGGAGGGTCCTACGAGCAGTACTTC	CASSTLGGSYEQYF
TRBV2	TRBJ2-5	TRBD2	.	TGTGCCAGCAAAATGGCGGGGGGACTTACTCAAGAGACCCAGTACTTC	CASKMAGGLTQETQYF
TRBV18	TRBJ1-4	.	.	TGTGCCGCGTCAAAGGGCGCGGGTGAAAAACTGTTTTTT	CAASKGAGEKLFF
TRBV18	TRBJ1-1	.	few	TGTGCCAGCTCCCACGAGAAATCGGACACTGAAGCTTTCTTT	CASSHEKSDTEAFF
TRBV15	TRBJ2-5	.	.	TGTGCCACCAGCAGAGTTTACGGGGAGACCCAGTACTTC	CATSRVYGETQYF
TRBV4-1	TRBJ2-5	TRBD2	.	TGCGCCAGCAGCCAAGATCTGGGGCTAGCGGGGGGGCAAGAGACCCAGTACTTC	CASSQDLGLAGGQETQYF
TRBV29-1	TRBJ1-1	TRBD1	.	TGCAGCGTTGACATGGACAGGGGAATGGCTTTCTTT	CSVDMDRGMAFF
TRBV2	TRBJ2-7	.	.	TGTGCCAGCAGTGCCCAGGCAGGGGAATACTACGAGCAGTACTTC	CASSAQAGEYYEQYF
TRBV18	TRBJ2-7	TRBD2	.	TGTGCCAGCTCCCCAGAAATAGCGGGGGGTCCATCCCCTGAGCAGTACTTC	CASSPEIAGGPSPEQYF
TRBV30	TRBJ2-5	TRBD1	.	TGTGCCTGGAGTCCCCCGGGACAGAGACCCTGGGGCCGCCAAGAGACCCAGTACTTC	CAWSPPGQRPWGRQETQYF
TRBV18	TRBJ1-2	TRBD1	.	TGTGCCAGCTCACCAGGGACAGGGGATGCCTATGGCTACACCTTC	CASSPGTGDAYGYTF
TRBV7-7	TRBJ1-3	TRBD1	.	TGTGCCAGCAGCTTGGGACAGAGCTCTGGAAACACCATATATTTT	CASSLGQSSGNTIYF
TRBV4-3	TRBJ2-3	.	.	TGCGCCAGCAGCCAAGACGGAGCGGGTGTGACAGATACGCAGTATTTT	CASSQDGAGVTDTQYF
TRBV10-3	TRBJ2-2	TRBD1	.	TGTGCCATCAGTGCGCTCGTGGGGGCACAGGGGAGCACCGGGGAGCTGTTTTTT	CAISALVGAQGSTGELFF
TRBV5-1	TRBJ1-1	.	once	TGCGCCAGCAGCTTGGTGCTAAACACTGAAGCTTTCTTT	CASSLVLNTEAFF
TRBV11-2	TRBJ2-6	.	.	TGTGCCAGCGGCAGGACGACCTCTGGGGCCAACGTCCTGACTTTC	CASGRTTSGANVLTF
TRBV7-6	TRBJ2-1	.	.	TGTGCCAGCAGCTTAGTGGGGGGACTCTCCTACAATGAGCAGTTCTTC	CASSLVGGLSYNEQFF
TRBV7-3	TRBJ2-2	TRBD2	.	TGTGCCAGCAGCTTAACCCCGGGACTAGCGGGGGTCCCGAACACCGGGGAGCTGTTTTTT	CASSLTPGLAGVPNTGELFF